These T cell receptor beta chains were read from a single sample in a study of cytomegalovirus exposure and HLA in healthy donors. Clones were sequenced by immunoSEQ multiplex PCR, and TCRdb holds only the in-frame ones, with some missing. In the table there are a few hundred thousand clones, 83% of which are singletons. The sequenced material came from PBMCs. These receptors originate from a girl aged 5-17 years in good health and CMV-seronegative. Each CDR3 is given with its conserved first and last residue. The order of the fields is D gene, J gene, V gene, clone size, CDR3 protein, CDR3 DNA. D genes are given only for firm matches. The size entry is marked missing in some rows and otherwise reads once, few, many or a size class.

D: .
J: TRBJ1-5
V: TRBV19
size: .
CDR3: CASSIASGSFSNQPQHF
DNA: TGTGCCAGTAGTATTGCATCCGGTTCTTTTAGCAATCAGCCCCAGCATTTT

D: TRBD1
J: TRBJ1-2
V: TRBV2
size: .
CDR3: CASRATSGGRSYGYTF
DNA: TGTGCCAGCAGAGCAACATCAGGGGGTAGGAGTTATGGCTACACCTTC

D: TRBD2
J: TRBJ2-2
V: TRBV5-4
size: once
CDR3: CASSPLAGGLNTGELFF
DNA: TGTGCCAGCAGCCCACTAGCGGGGGGGCTGAACACCGGGGAGCTGTTTTTT

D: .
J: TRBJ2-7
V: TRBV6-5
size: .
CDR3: CASGDFLGGIYEQYF
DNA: TGTGCCAGTGGGGACTTTCTTGGCGGGATCTACGAGCAGTACTTC

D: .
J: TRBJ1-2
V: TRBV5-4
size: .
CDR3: CASSFDGANYGYTF
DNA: TGTGCCAGCAGCTTTGACGGAGCTAACTATGGCTACACCTTC

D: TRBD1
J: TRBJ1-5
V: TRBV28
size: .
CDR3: CASSSTGGVLNQPQHF
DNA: TGTGCCAGCAGTTCGACAGGGGGGGTTCTCAATCAGCCCCAGCATTTT

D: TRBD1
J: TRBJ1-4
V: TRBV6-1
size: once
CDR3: CASSVLPGQGDEKLFF
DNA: TGTGCCAGCAGTGTTCTGCCGGGACAGGGTGATGAAAAACTGTTTTTT

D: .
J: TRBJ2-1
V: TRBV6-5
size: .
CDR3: CASRGPYNEQFF
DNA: TGTGCCAGCCGTGGGCCGTACAATGAGCAGTTCTTC

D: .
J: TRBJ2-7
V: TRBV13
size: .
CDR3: CASSLVARGRGEQYF
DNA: TGTGCCAGCAGCTTAGTAGCGAGAGGCCGGGGGGAGCAGTACTTC

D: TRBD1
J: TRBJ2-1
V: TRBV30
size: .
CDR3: CAWRTGDNEQFF
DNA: TGTGCCTGGAGGACAGGGGACAATGAGCAGTTCTTC

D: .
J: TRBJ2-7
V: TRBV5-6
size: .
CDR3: CASSLLTGVGDEQYF
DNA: TGTGCCAGCAGCCTACTGACGGGGGTCGGCGACGAGCAGTACTTC

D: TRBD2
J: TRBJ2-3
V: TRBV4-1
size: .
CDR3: CASSQDLTEGSGLPRGTQYF
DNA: TGCGCCAGCAGCCAAGATCTTACAGAGGGTAGCGGGCTCCCCCGCGGTACGCAGTATTTT

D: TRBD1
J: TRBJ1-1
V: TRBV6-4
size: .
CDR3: CASSDSSTGGAEAFF
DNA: TGTGCCAGCAGTGACTCTTCTACAGGGGGCGCCGAAGCTTTCTTT

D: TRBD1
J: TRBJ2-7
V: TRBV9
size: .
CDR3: CASSVGGGEIYEQYF
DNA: TGTGCCAGCAGCGTAGGAGGGGGCGAGATCTACGAGCAGTACTTC

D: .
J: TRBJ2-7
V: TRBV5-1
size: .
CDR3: CASSLDQARKHF
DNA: TGCGCCAGCAGCTTGGATCAGGCAAGGAAGCACTTC

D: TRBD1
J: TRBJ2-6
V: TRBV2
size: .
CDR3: CASSQGVGANVLTF
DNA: TGTGCCAGCAGTCAGGGGGTTGGGGCCAACGTCCTGACTTTC

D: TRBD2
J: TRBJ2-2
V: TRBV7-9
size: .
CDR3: CASSYSGRATGELFF
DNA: TGTGCCAGCAGCTATAGCGGGAGGGCTACCGGGGAGCTGTTTTTT

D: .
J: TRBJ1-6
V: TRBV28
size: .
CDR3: CASSFRDSPLHF
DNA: TGTGCCAGCAGTTTTCGGGATTCACCCCTCCACTTT

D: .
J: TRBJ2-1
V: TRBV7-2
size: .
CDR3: CASGAGTVYNEQFF
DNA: TGTGCCAGCGGCGCCGGGACTGTCTACAATGAGCAGTTCTTC

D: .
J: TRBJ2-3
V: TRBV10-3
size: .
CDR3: CAISDLSDTQYF
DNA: TGTGCCATCAGTGATCTGTCAGATACGCAGTATTTT

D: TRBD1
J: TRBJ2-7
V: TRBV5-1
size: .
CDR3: CASSYDRDRGLEQYF
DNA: TGCGCCAGCAGCTACGACCGGGACAGGGGGCTCGAGCAGTACTTC

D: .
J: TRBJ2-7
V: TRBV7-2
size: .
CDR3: CASSARGIWYF
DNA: TGTGCCAGCAGCGCCCGGGGGATTTGGTACTTC

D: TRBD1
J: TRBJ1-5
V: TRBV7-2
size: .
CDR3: CASSARDRGPVYSNQPQHF
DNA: TGTGCCAGCAGCGCCCGGGACAGGGGACCCGTATATAGCAATCAGCCCCAGCATTTT

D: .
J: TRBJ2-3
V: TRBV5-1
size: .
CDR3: CASSLTGGRVPDTQYF
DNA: TGCGCCAGCAGCTTGACAGGCGGCAGGGTCCCAGATACGCAGTATTTT

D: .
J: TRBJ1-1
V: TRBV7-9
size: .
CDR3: CASSPRVGELITEAFF
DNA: TGTGCCAGCAGCCCGAGGGTCGGGGAGTTGATCACTGAAGCTTTCTTT

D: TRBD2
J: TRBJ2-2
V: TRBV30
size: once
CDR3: CAWSSSGLAMNTGELFF
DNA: TGTGCCTGGAGTTCTTCGGGACTAGCTATGAACACCGGGGAGCTGTTTTTT

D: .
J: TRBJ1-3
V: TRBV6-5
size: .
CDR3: CASSYKGAGNTIYF
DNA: TGTGCCAGCAGTTACAAAGGGGCTGGAAACACCATATATTTT

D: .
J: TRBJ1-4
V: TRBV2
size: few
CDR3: CASSEAQGPGKLFF
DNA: TGTGCCAGCAGTGAAGCGCAGGGGCCCGGAAAACTGTTTTTT

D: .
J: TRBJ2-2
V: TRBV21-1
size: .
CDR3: CASSKIWDILNTGELFF
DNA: TGTGCCAGCAGCAAAATCTGGGACATCTTGAACACCGGGGAGCTGTTTTTT

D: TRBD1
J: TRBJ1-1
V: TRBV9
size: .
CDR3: CASSGSGTGIDNTEAFF
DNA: TGTGCCAGCAGCGGCTCCGGGACAGGAATAGACAACACTGAAGCTTTCTTT

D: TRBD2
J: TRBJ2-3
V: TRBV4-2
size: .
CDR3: CASSQEGSGVDTQYF
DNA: TGTGCCAGCAGCCAAGAAGGGAGCGGGGTAGATACGCAGTATTTT

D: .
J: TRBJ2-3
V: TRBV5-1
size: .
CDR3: CASSLGHTPDTQYF
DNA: TGCGCCAGCAGCCTCGGACATACTCCAGATACGCAGTATTTT

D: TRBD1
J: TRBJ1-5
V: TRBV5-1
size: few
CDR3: CASSLEAGGYQPQHF
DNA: TGCGCCAGCAGCTTGGAAGCAGGGGGGTATCAGCCCCAGCATTTT

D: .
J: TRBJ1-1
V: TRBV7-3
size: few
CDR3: CASSAGGDAEAFF
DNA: TGTGCCAGCAGCGCCGGGGGAGACGCTGAAGCTTTCTTT

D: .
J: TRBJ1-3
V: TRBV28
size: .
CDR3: CGSGSGNTIYF
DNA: TGTGGATCAGGGTCAGGAAACACCATATATTTT

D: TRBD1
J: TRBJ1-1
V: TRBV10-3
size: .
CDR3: CAITHTPGQGPNTEAFF
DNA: TGTGCCATCACTCACACTCCGGGACAGGGCCCGAACACTGAAGCTTTCTTT

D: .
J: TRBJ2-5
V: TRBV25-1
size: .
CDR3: CASSEVGALGETQYF
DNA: TGTGCCAGCAGTGAAGTGGGGGCGTTAGGGGAGACCCAGTACTTC